A selection of T cell receptor beta chains follows, all from one sample in a study of CD8 T cells in Susac syndrome. In TCRdb, the immunoSEQ multiplex PCR reads were re-called with MiXCR into one record per CDR3 protein. The repertoire has over 95,000 distinct CDR3 sequences, nearly 95% of them found once; the top ten carry 0.13% to 0.15%. Sequenced sample: CD4+ T cells from PBMCs. The receptors originated from a human donor in good health. Both conserved end residues are part of each CDR3.

>TRBJ2-7|TRBV14
CASSQASATYEQYF
>TRBJ2-1|TRBV3-1
CASSRIQRGWSAGDEQFF
>TRBJ2-1|TRBV12-5
CASGLAKGTGRSYNEQFF
>TRBJ2-7|TRBV7-2
CASSADRDLYEQYF
>TRBJ1-2|TRBV29-1
CSGRDQGGYTF
>TRBJ2-7|TRBV3-1
CASSLPHAYEQYF
>TRBJ1-1|TRBV5-6
CASSLNRGVLFEAFF
>TRBJ2-1|TRBV13
CVSSPIGAYNEQFF
>TRBJ1-5|TRBV20-1
CSAREGSTHQPQHF
>TRBJ2-1|TRBV29-1
CSVEKDRANEQFF
>TRBJ2-1|TRBV7-2
CASSLGAGNYNEQFF
>TRBJ2-2|TRBV12-3/TRBV12-4
CASRDRGAVSGELFF
>TRBJ1-3|TRBV4-3
CASSQDAGSSGNTIYF
>TRBJ1-2|TRBV7-2
CASSSSRDRINYGYTF
>TRBJ1-6|TRBV9
CASSASGQNGSPLHF
>TRBJ2-7|TRBV5-8
CASSLDRDRYEQYF
>TRBJ2-7|TRBV7-2
CASSRTTGSVEQYF
>TRBJ1-5|TRBV6-2/TRBV6-3
CASSPRTGGPNQPQHF
>TRBJ2-4|TRBV10-3
CAISGVQGDIQYF
>TRBJ1-5|TRBV7-2
CASSPGQAYSNQPQHF
>TRBJ1-5|TRBV6-2/TRBV6-3
CASSYGTGAEYSNQPQHF
>TRBJ1-2|TRBV3-1
CASSQGSRNYGYTF
>TRBJ1-1|TRBV20-1
CSAIPLSTVEAFF
>TRBJ1-1|TRBV7-2
CASNAGDFGTEAFF